This T cell receptor (beta chain) emerged from a study of cytomegalovirus exposure and HLA in healthy donors. Researchers ran the PCR with 60 Vbeta and 13 Jbeta primers. The assay was immunoSEQ multiplex PCR, and TCRdb's table has in-frame clones only and misses some. The sample has about 190,000 clones; approximately 81% are singletons. The length of the CDR3 is 12 residues. Germline V CDR1 and CDR2: MNHNY, SVGAGI (reference sequence). The J segment lost 3 bases and the V segment lost 8 bases, leaving 4 bases of the junction unmatched. The TCR comes from a male donor in good health and CMV-seronegative. The V and J genes are TRBV6-6 and TRBJ2-7, with 7 bases that match TRBD1. Sequencing was performed on PBMCs. CDR3 residues: CASGQASYEQYF. CDR3 nucleotide sequence: TGTGCCAGCGGACAGGCAAGCTACGAGCAGTACTTC.